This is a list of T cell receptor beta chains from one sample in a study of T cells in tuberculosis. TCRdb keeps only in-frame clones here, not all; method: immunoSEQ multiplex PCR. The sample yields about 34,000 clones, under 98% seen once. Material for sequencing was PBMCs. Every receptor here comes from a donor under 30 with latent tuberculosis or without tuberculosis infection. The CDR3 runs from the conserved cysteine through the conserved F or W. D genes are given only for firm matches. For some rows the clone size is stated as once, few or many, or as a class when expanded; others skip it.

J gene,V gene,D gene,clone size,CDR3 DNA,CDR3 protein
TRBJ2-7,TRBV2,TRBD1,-,TGTGCCAGCAGTGAGGCCCGGACAGGGGGCGTCGAGCAGTACTTC,CASSEARTGGVEQYF
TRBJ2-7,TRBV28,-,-,TGTGCCAACAGGGAGGGTGGCGGCGAGCAGTACTTC,CANREGGGEQYF
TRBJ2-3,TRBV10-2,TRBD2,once,TGCGCCAGCAGTGAGTCTAGCGGGAGTTTCCCAGATACGCAGTATTTT,CASSESSGSFPDTQYF
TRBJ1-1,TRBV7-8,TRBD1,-,TGTGCCAGCAGCAGGGACAGGAACACTGAAGCTTTCTTT,CASSRDRNTEAFF
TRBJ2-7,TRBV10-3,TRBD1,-,TGTGCCATCAGGAGGACAGGGAGCTCCTACGAGCAGTACTTC,CAIRRTGSSYEQYF
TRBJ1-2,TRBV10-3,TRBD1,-,TGTGCCATCAGTGTTGGTCGCCGGGACAGGGGTCACTATGGCTACACCTTC,CAISVGRRDRGHYGYTF
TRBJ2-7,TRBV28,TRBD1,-,TGTGCCAGCCATAAACCGGACAGGAGCTCCTACGAGCAGTACTTC,CASHKPDRSSYEQYF
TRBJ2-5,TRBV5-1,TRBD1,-,TGCGCCAGCAGCCAGGGGACAGGTGAGGCCCAGTACTTC,CASSQGTGEAQYF
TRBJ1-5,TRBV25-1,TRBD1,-,TGTGCCAGCAGTGAAGGGGACAGGGGAAATCAGCCCCAGCATTTT,CASSEGDRGNQPQHF
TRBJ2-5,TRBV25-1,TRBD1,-,TGTGCCAGCAGTGAGCCGGGACAGTTAGAGAAGACCCAGTACTTC,CASSEPGQLEKTQYF
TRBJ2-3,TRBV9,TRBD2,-,TGTGCCAGCAGCGCGGGACTAGCGGGAGGGCCGATCCTGTATTTT,CASSAGLAGGPILYF
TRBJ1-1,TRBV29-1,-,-,TGCAGCGTTGAAGATATGGGGGGGGCGTCTGTAGCTTTCTTT,CSVEDMGGASVAFF
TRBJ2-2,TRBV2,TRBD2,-,TGTGCCAGCAGTGAAGCTTTGCCAGGACTAGGATCTGGCGGGGAGCTGTTTTTT,CASSEALPGLGSGGELFF
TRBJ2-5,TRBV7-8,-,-,TGTGCCAGCAGCTTATTCCCGCGGGGCCAAGAGACCCAGTACTTC,CASSLFPRGQETQYF
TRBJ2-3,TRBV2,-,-,TGTGCCAGCAGTGAAGGGGGCAGGGGCGCGACAGATACGCAGTATTTT,CASSEGGRGATDTQYF
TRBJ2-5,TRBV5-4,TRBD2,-,TGTGCCAGTAGCTTGAGATCCGGAGCGGGGGTTGGGGAGACCCAGTACTTC,CASSLRSGAGVGETQYF
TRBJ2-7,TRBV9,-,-,TGTGCCAGCAGCGTAGATCCGGGAGTCAAAAGCGAGCAGTACTTC,CASSVDPGVKSEQYF
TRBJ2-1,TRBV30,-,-,TGTGCCTGGACCCCAGGCGTCGTCCATGAGCAGTTCTTC,CAWTPGVVHEQFF
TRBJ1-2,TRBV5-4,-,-,TGTGCCAGCAGCTTCGGAGGTCAGGGGAAGTCCTATGGCTACACCTTC,CASSFGGQGKSYGYTF
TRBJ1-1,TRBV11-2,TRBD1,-,TGTGCCAGCAGCTTTGCCGGACAGGGCCCAGCTTTCTTT,CASSFAGQGPAFF
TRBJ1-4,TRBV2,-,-,TGTGCCAGCAGTTCTCAGGTAACAACTAATGAAAAACTGTTTTTT,CASSSQVTTNEKLFF
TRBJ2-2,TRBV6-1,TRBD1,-,TGTGCCAGCAGGGCCCCGGGACAGAGATACGGGGAGCTGTTTTTT,CASRAPGQRYGELFF
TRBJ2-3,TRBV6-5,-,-,TGTGCCAGCAGTTCGGTTTTAGATCGGTCAGATACGCAGTATTTT,CASSSVLDRSDTQYF
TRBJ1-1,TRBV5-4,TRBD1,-,TGTGCCAGCAGCCCGGGACAGGGTAACACTGAAGCTTTCTTT,CASSPGQGNTEAFF
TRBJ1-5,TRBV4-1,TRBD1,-,TGCGCCAGCAGCCAACAGCCGGGACAGGGGTTTTTGGGCGATCAGCCCCAGCATTTT,CASSQQPGQGFLGDQPQHF
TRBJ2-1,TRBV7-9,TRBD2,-,TGTGCCAGCAAACCCGGGACTAGCGGCAACAATGAGCAGTTCTTC,CASKPGTSGNNEQFF
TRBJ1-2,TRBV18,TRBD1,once,TGTGCCAGCTCACCCGACAGGGGACCTAACTATGGCTACACCTTC,CASSPDRGPNYGYTF
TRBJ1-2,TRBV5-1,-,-,TGCGCCAGCAGCCCGGGACATAAGACGGCACGGAGTAAAAGTGGCTACACCTTC,CASSPGHKTARSKSGYTF
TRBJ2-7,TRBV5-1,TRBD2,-,TGCGCCAGCAAGGCGGGAGAATACGAGCAGTACTTC,CASKAGEYEQYF
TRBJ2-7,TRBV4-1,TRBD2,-,TGCGCCAGCAGCCACGGACTAGCGGGCCTCCTCACCTACGAGCAGTACTTC,CASSHGLAGLLTYEQYF
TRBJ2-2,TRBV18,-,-,TGTGCCAGCTCACCGAGAAACACCGGGGAGCTGTTTTTT,CASSPRNTGELFF
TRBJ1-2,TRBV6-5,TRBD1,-,TGTGCCAGCAGGACAGGGGGGAAAGGCGGCTACACCTTC,CASRTGGKGGYTF
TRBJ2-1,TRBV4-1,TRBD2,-,TGCGCCAGCAGTCACAGACTAGCAGACTCCTACAATGAGCAGTTCTTC,CASSHRLADSYNEQFF
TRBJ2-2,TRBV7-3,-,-,TGTGCCAGCAGCTTTAGCGGAGCGAACACCGGGGAGCTGTTTTTT,CASSFSGANTGELFF
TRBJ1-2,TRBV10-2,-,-,TGCGCCAGCAGTGAGTCAAGCGCCCCGGCCCGGAATGGCTACACCTTC,CASSESSAPARNGYTF
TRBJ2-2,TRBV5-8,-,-,TGTGCCAGCAGCTTGGTACAGGGAGTAGCCACCGGGGAGCTGTTTTTT,CASSLVQGVATGELFF
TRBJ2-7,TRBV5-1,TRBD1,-,TGCGCCAGCAGCGGGGACAGAGGACACGAGCAGTACTTC,CASSGDRGHEQYF
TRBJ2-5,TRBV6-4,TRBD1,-,TGTGCCAGCAGTACTCTTTTTGGACAGGGTTTTGTGGAGACCCAGTACTTC,CASSTLFGQGFVETQYF
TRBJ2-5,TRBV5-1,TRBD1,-,TGCGCCAGCAGCTTGGGCCAGGGGGCAGGAGAGACCCAGTACTTC,CASSLGQGAGETQYF
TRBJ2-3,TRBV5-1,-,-,TGCGCCAGCAGGGGCAGGGCCGAAGCAGATACGCAGTATTTT,CASRGRAEADTQYF
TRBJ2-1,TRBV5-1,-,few,TGCGCCAGCAGCTTTGGCGGGGACTCCTACAATGAGCAGTTCTTC,CASSFGGDSYNEQFF
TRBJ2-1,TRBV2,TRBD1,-,TGTGCCAACCTACAGGGGATAGGGTACAATGAGCAGTTCTTC,CANLQGIGYNEQFF
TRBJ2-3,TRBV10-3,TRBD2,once,TGTGCCTCTAAGAGGACTAGCGGGGGCACAGATACGCAGTATTTT,CASKRTSGGTDTQYF
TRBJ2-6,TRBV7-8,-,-,TGTGCCAGCAGCTTATCCCAGTCTGGGGCCAACGTCCTGACTTTC,CASSLSQSGANVLTF
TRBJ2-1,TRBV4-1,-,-,TGCGCCAGCAGCCAAGGACTCGACTCCTACAATGAGCAGTTCTTC,CASSQGLDSYNEQFF
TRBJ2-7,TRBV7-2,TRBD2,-,TGTGCCAGCAGCGCGACTAGCGGGAGGGTATACGAGCAGTACTTC,CASSATSGRVYEQYF
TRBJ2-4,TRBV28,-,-,TGTGCCAGCCCACAGGCTTCCAAAAACATTCAGTACTTC,CASPQASKNIQYF
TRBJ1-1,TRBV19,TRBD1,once,TGTGCCAGTAGTATACCAGGGGGCATAGCTGAAGCTTTCTTT,CASSIPGGIAEAFF
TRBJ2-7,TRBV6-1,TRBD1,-,TGTGCCAGCTGCACAGGGGACTCCTACGAGCAGTACTTC,CASCTGDSYEQYF
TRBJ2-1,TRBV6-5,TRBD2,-,TGTGCCAGCAGCCCACGGAGCGGGGTTTACAATGAGCAGTTCTTC,CASSPRSGVYNEQFF